The present TCR beta chain was sequenced within a study of T cell responses to AZD1222 COVID-19 vaccine. Study-level points and caveats: All repertoire sampling was performed exclusively after the peak T cell response. The donor cohort was predominantly white British with a female majority, and clonal diversity may have been underestimated. Among AZD1222 vaccinees, only 5 to 7 were seropositive at baseline.

Regarding this clone: The antigen is undetermined.

The method was immunoSEQ multiplex PCR; TCRdb's version includes in-frame clones alone and lacks a portion of them. The repertoire holds over 130,000 clones, with roughly 90% as singletons. Pooling of second doses given at about 4 or about 12 weeks was done. The sequences come from peripheral blood, collected 28 days after the second AZD1222 dose. This receptor was identified in an adult who received the AZD1222 COVID-19 vaccine.

The CDR3 nucleotides are TGTGCCAGCAGCGCCACACTAGCGGGGGACACAGATACGCAGTATTTT. It yields the protein CASSATLAGDTDTQYF. V gene TRBV9 combines with J gene TRBJ2-3, with TRBD2 matching over 11 bases. The CDR3 has 16 amino acids. V was pared by 3 bases and J by 2 bases, with 5 bases of the junction left unmatched. Germline assignment: CDR1 SGDLS and CDR2 YYNGEE.